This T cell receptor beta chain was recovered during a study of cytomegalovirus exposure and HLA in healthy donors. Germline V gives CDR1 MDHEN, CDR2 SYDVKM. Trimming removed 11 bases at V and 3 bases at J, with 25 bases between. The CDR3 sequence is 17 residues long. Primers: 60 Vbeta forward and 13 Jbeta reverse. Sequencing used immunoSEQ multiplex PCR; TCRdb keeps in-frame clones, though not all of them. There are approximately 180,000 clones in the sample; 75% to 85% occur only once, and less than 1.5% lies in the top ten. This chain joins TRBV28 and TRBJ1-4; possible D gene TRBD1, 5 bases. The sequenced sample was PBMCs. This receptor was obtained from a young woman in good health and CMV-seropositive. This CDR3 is CAHSGGVLLWANEKLFF. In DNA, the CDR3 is TGTGCCCATAGTGGGGGGGTACTTCTCTGGGCTAATGAAAAACTGTTTTTT.